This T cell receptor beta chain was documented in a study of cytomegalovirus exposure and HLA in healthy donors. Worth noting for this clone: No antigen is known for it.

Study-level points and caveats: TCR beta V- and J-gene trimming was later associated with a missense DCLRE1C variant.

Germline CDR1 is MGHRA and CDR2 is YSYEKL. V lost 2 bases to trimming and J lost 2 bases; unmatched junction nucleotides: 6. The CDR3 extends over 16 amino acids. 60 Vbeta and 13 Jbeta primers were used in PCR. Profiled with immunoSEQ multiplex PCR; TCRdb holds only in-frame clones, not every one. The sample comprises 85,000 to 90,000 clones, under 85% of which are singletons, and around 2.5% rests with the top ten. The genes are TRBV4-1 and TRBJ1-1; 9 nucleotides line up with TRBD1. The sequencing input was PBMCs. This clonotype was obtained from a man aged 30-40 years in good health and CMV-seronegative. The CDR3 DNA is TGCGCCAGCAGCCAAAGGGACAGGGAACTCAACACTGAAGCTTTCTTT. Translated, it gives CASSQRDRELNTEAFF.